These T cell receptor beta chains were read from a single sample in a study of immune reconstitution after stem cell transplant in scleroderma. MiXCR, applied by TCRdb to the RT-PCR reads, yields one record per CDR3 protein. The profile shows fewer than 2,500 distinct CDR3 sequences, about 13% of them singletons. This specimen was taken before or after autologous hematopoietic stem cell transplantation (not recorded which). Receptor source: a female donor with systemic sclerosis. The CDR3 runs from the conserved cysteine through the conserved F or W. Fields, in order: V gene, CDR3 length, clone size, D gene, J gene, CDR3 DNA, CDR3 protein. A D gene is named only where the DNA matches it firmly. Clone sizes are given selectively: once, few, many, or a class where the clone is expanded.

TRBV6-2/TRBV6-3	17	medium-sized	TRBD2	TRBJ2-2	TGTGCCAGCAGCTCTTATGGGACTAGCGGGGACACCGGGGAGCTGTTTTTT	CASSSYGTSGDTGELFF
TRBV20-1	15	many	TRBD1	TRBJ1-1	TGCAGTGCTAGCGGGATAGGACAGGGGAACACTGAAGCTTTCTTT	CSASGIGQGNTEAFF
TRBV7-2	15	-	TRBD1	TRBJ2-2	TGTGCCAGCCTAAGGGACAGGCGTTCCACCGGGGAGCTGTTTTTT	CASLRDRRSTGELFF
TRBV7-2	15	medium-sized	TRBD1	TRBJ2-4	TGTGCCAGCAGCTTAGTTGGACAGGGTGAATACATTCAGTACTTC	CASSLVGQGEYIQYF
TRBV5-1	14	medium-sized	-	TRBJ2-7	TGCGCCAGCAGTAACACAGGGTCGCTATACGAGCAGTACTTC	CASSNTGSLYEQYF
TRBV5-5	15	medium-sized	-	TRBJ2-7	TGTGCCAGCAGCTTGGCCCCCGGCGGCCAATACGAGCAGTACTTC	CASSLAPGGQYEQYF
TRBV27	14	-	TRBD1	TRBJ2-1	TGTGCCAGCAGTTTGACAGGGGCAGGAAATGAGCAGTTCTTC	CASSLTGAGNEQFF
TRBV2	18	medium-sized	-	TRBJ1-2	TGTGCCAGCACCCGGGGGGGGGGCGCAAGAAGAAGTGGCTATGGCTACACCTTC	CASTRGGGARRSGYGYTF
TRBV7-6	18	medium-sized	TRBD2	TRBJ2-1	TGTGCCAGCAGCTTAACTCTAGCGGGGGCCAACAGGGGTAATGAGCAGTTCTTC	CASSLTLAGANRGNEQFF
TRBV7-2	17	medium-sized	-	TRBJ2-2	TGTGCCAGCAGCGCCCAACGAGGGAACGTGAGAACCGGGGAGCTGTTTTTT	CASSAQRGNVRTGELFF
TRBV20-1	14	medium-sized	-	TRBJ2-2	TGCAGTGCTCCTGGGGGGTCGGATACCGGGGAGCTGTTTTTT	CSAPGGSDTGELFF
TRBV20-1	14	large	-	TRBJ2-2	TGCAGTGCTAGGCCGTTTGGGTCGGGCGGGGAGCTGTTTTTT	CSARPFGSGGELFF
TRBV29-1	13	-	-	TRBJ2-1	TGCAGCGTTGCTGACCTTCGAGGGGATGAGCAGTTCTTC	CSVADLRGDEQFF
TRBV29-1	14	-	-	TRBJ1-1	TGCAGCGTAGCTAGGACAACTGGGAACACTGAAGCTTTCTTT	CSVARTTGNTEAFF
TRBV6-6	13	medium-sized	-	TRBJ1-2	TGTGCCAGCAGAACGATTCAGGACTATGGCTACACCTTC	CASRTIQDYGYTF
TRBV6-2/TRBV6-3	13	few	-	TRBJ2-7	TGTGGCACGGAGGGCCTGAGCTCCTACGAGCAGTACTTC	CGTEGLSSYEQYF
TRBV20-1	16	medium-sized	TRBD1	TRBJ2-7	TGCAGTGCTAGAGATCAGCGACAGGGGATCACCTACGAGCAGTACTTC	CSARDQRQGITYEQYF
TRBV6-5	15	-	-	TRBJ2-1	TGTGCCAGCAGTTACTCGAAGACCTCACACAATGAGCAGTTCTTC	CASSYSKTSHNEQFF
TRBV7-3	13	-	TRBD1	TRBJ2-2	TGTGCCAGCAGCTCGGGACAGACCGGGGAGCTGTTTTTT	CASSSGQTGELFF
TRBV10-3	14	few	-	TRBJ2-6	TGTGCCATAAGGGGGGAGACTGGGGCCAACGTCCTGACTTTC	CAIRGETGANVLTF
TRBV25-1	14	medium-sized	-	TRBJ1-2	TGTGCCAGCAGTGGACAGGTCCCTGGAAGTGGCTACACCTTC	CASSGQVPGSGYTF
TRBV20-1	17	many	TRBD1	TRBJ1-1	TGCAGTGCTAGTGGCCCGGGACAGGGGGGTATGAACACTGAAGCTTTCTTT	CSASGPGQGGMNTEAFF
TRBV7-2	13	hyperexpanded	-	TRBJ1-2	TGTGCCAGCGAGGCGGGGGCAGACTATGGCTACACCTTC	CASEAGADYGYTF
TRBV10-3	14	medium-sized	TRBD2	TRBJ2-3	TGTGCCATCAGGACGACTAGCGGGGTGGATACGCAGTATTTT	CAIRTTSGVDTQYF
TRBV7-2	17	-	-	TRBJ2-7	TGTGCCAGCAGCCGCTCGGGGGGGACAGCGACAAACTACGAGCAGTACTTC	CASSRSGGTATNYEQYF
TRBV7-2	16	medium-sized	-	TRBJ1-2	TGTGCCAGCAGCTTCGGCTACGGGAGGGGAGGCTATGGCTACACCTTC	CASSFGYGRGGYGYTF
TRBV29-1	16	many	TRBD1	TRBJ1-5	TGCAGCGTGATCGGGACAGGGGGCACAGGCAATCAGCCCCAGCATTTT	CSVIGTGGTGNQPQHF
TRBV20-1	13	-	-	TRBJ1-2	TGCAGTGCTAGAGCGGGACAACTCTATGGCTACACCTTC	CSARAGQLYGYTF
TRBV20-1	16	few	TRBD2	TRBJ2-5	TGCAGTGCTAGTCCGGGACTAGCGGGAGTAAGAGAGACCCAGTACTTC	CSASPGLAGVRETQYF
TRBV29-1	13	medium-sized	TRBD1	TRBJ1-2	TGCAGCGTTTCACAGGGGGAAGGGTATGGCTACACCTTC	CSVSQGEGYGYTF
TRBV6-5	14	many	TRBD2	TRBJ2-3	TGTGCCAGCAACCGGGGGGGCCCAACAGATACGCAGTATTTT	CASNRGGPTDTQYF
TRBV5-6	16	medium-sized	TRBD2	TRBJ2-1	TGTGCCAGCAGCGTGACCCTAGCGGGGGGCTACAATGAGCAGTTCTTC	CASSVTLAGGYNEQFF
TRBV28	19	medium-sized	-	TRBJ2-7	TGTGCCAGCAGTTTAATTTTCCGGGCGAGATCAGCTGCCATCTACGAGCAGTACTTC	CASSLIFRARSAAIYEQYF
TRBV20-1	13	medium-sized	TRBD2	TRBJ2-2	TGCAGTGCTATCGGGGGGGCCAGCGGGGAGCTGTTTTTT	CSAIGGASGELFF
TRBV4-2	15	medium-sized	-	TRBJ2-3	TGTGCCAGCAGCCAAGACCGCAACTCTGCAGATACGCAGTATTTT	CASSQDRNSADTQYF
TRBV20-1	13	medium-sized	-	TRBJ1-2	TGCAGTGCTCGGCCGACGGTTAACTATGGCTACACCTTC	CSARPTVNYGYTF
TRBV20-1	16	-	TRBD2	TRBJ2-1	TGCAGTGCTAGAGACCGACTAGCGGTATCCTACAATGAGCAGTTCTTC	CSARDRLAVSYNEQFF
TRBV12-3/TRBV12-4	14	medium-sized	-	TRBJ1-5	TGTGCCAGCAGTTTATATGGGGTAGGACAGCCCCAGCATTTT	CASSLYGVGQPQHF
TRBV20-1	14	-	TRBD1	TRBJ2-2	TGCAATGCCCAAGGACAGGGGAACACCGGGGAGCTGTTTTTT	CNAQGQGNTGELFF
TRBV18	14	-	TRBD1	TRBJ1-4	TGTGCCAGCTCACCTGGGACAGGGACTGAAAAACTGTTTTTT	CASSPGTGTEKLFF
TRBV20-1	17	many	-	TRBJ2-2	TGCAGTGCTAGAGCGGGGGCCCAATCACCTAACACCGGGGAGCTGTTTTTT	CSARAGAQSPNTGELFF
TRBV12-3/TRBV12-4	13	medium-sized	TRBD1	TRBJ2-7	TGTGCCAGCTCTCGGAACAGGGGCTACGAGCAGTACTTC	CASSRNRGYEQYF
TRBV5-4	15	few	TRBD1	TRBJ2-7	TGTGCCAGCAGAATCGGGACAGGAGATTTCTACGAGCAGTACTTC	CASRIGTGDFYEQYF
TRBV27	14	medium-sized	TRBD1	TRBJ1-6	TGTGCCAGCAGGAGACAGGGAGGAGGGTCACCCCTCCACTTT	CASRRQGGGSPLHF
TRBV27	13	medium-sized	-	TRBJ2-7	TGTGCCAGCAGTGGGACCTCGGAGGGCGAGCAGTACTTC	CASSGTSEGEQYF
TRBV7-2	15	few	-	TRBJ2-5	TGTGCCAGCAGCTTACACACCTCTTCAAGAGAGACCCAGTACTTC	CASSLHTSSRETQYF
TRBV12-3/TRBV12-4	14	medium-sized	-	TRBJ2-7	TGTGCCAGCACCTCATCACAGGGTAGGGACGAGCAGTACTTC	CASTSSQGRDEQYF
TRBV6-5	11	medium-sized	-	TRBJ2-1	TGTGCCAGCAGTTACCATAATGAGCAGTTCTTC	CASSYHNEQFF
TRBV7-8	15	-	TRBD1	TRBJ2-3	TGTGCCAGCAGCCGAGACAGGGGGCCCACAGATACGCAGTATTTT	CASSRDRGPTDTQYF
TRBV7-6	17	medium-sized	-	TRBJ2-7	TGTGCCAGCAGCTTAAACCGGGCAGACCAGATCTCCTACGAGCAGTACTTC	CASSLNRADQISYEQYF
TRBV5-1	15	-	TRBD1	TRBJ1-5	TGCGCCAGCAGCTTGGGAGGGACAGGCCGGGAGCCCCAGCATTTT	CASSLGGTGREPQHF
TRBV20-1	14	medium-sized	TRBD2	TRBJ2-7	TGCAGTGCTGGGACTAGCGGGAGCTCCTACGAGCAGTACTTC	CSAGTSGSSYEQYF
TRBV7-2	16	many	TRBD2	TRBJ2-3	TGTGCCAGCAGCCGCGCGGGCGGGGGGGCCCGCGATACGCAGTATTTT	CASSRAGGGARDTQYF
TRBV23-1	17	-	TRBD1	TRBJ2-3	TGCGCCAGCAGTCCCCGGGGCCGGGGACAGGGAGCAGATACGCAGTATTTT	CASSPRGRGQGADTQYF
TRBV6-5	12	large	-	TRBJ1-2	TGTGCCAGCAGTTACGCGGGGGATGGCTACACCTTC	CASSYAGDGYTF